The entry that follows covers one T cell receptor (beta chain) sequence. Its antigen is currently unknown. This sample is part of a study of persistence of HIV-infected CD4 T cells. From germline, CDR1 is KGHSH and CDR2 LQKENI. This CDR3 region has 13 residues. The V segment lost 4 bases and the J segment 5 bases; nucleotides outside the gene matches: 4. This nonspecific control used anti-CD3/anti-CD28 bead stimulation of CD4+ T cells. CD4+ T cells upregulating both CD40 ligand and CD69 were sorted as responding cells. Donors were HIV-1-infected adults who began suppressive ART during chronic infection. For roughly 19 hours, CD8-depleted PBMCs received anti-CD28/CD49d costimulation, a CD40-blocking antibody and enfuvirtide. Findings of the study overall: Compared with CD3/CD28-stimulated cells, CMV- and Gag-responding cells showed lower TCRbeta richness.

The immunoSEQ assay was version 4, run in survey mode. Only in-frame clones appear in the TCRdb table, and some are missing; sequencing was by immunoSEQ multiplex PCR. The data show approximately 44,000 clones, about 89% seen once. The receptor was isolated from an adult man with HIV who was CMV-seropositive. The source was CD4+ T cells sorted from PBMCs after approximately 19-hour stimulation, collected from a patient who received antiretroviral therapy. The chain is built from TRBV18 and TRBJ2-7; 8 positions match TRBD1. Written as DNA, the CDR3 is TGTGCCAGCTCACTAGACAGGGGCGACGAGCAGTACTTC. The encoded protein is CASSLDRGDEQYF.